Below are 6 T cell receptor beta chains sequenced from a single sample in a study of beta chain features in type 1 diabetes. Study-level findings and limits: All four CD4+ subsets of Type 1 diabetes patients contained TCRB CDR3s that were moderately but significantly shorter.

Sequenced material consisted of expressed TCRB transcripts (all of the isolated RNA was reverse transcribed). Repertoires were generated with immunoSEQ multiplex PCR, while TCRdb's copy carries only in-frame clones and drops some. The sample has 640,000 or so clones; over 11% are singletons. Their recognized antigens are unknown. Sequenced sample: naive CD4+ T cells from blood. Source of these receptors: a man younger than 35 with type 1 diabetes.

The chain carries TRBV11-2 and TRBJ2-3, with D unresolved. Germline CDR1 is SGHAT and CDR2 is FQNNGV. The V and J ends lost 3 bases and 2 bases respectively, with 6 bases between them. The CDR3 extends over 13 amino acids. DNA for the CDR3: TGTGCCAGCAGCTTGTACACCACAGATACGCAGTATTTT. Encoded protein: CASSLYTTDTQYF.

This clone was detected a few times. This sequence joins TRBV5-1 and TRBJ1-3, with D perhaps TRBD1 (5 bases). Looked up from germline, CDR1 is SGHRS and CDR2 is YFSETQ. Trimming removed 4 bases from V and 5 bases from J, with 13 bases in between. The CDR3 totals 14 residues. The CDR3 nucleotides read TGCGCCAGCAGCGCCGGCGGACAACGAAACACCATATATTTT. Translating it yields CASSAGGQRNTIYF.

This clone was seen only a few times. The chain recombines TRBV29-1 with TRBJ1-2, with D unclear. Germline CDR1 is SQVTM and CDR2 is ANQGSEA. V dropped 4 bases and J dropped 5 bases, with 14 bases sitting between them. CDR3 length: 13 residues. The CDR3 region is CSVAVQADYGYTF. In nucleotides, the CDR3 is TGCAGCGTTGCGGTCCAGGCCGATTATGGCTACACCTTC.

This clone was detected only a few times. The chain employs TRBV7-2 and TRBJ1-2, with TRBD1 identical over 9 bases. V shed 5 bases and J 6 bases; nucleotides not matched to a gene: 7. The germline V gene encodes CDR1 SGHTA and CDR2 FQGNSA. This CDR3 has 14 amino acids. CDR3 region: CASSTYTGGHGYTF. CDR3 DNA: TGTGCCAGCAGCACCTATACAGGGGGCCATGGCTACACCTTC.

The CDR3 nucleotides read TGCGCCAGCAGCACAGGGGCCATTAGCACAGATACGCAGTATTTT. It specifies CASSTGAISTDTQYF. The chain joins TRBV4-1 to TRBJ2-3; 7 bases line up with TRBD1. Losses at the gene ends were 5 bases for V and 0 bases for J; bases not matched to a gene: 5. There are 15 residues in the CDR3. Germline CDR1 is MGHRA and CDR2 is YSYEKL.

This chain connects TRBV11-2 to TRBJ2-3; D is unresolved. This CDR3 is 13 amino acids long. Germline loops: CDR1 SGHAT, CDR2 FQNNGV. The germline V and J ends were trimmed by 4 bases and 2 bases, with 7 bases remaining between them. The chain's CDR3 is CASSSIPTDTQYF. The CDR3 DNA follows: TGTGCCAGCAGCTCTATACCCACAGATACGCAGTATTTT. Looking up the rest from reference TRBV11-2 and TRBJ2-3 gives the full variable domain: EAGVAQSPRYKIIEKRQSVAFWCNPISGHATLYWYQQILGQGPKLLIQFQNNGVVDDSQLPKDRFSAERLKGVDSTLKIQPAKLEDSAVYLCASSSIPTDTQYFGPGTRLTVL.